These 28 T cell receptor beta chains were all obtained from the same sample, sequenced in a study of PD-1 blockade in classical Hodgkin lymphoma (dated by TCRdb to between 2020 and 2021). Library preparation employed the immunoSEQ multiplex PCR assay. Held by TCRdb, this immuneACCESS table contains in-frame sequences only and omits some clones. Under half of the omission traces to an unresolved V gene where checked; the cause of the rest is unknown. This sample is represented by 50,000 or so clones; around 75% of them were singletons. Approximately 16% of the sample rests with the top ten. The time point label corresponds to: cycle 2 day 1 (C2D1) of nivolumab. Every trial patient had relapsed following autologous stem cell transplantation, and prior brentuximab vedotin exposure was what differed among cohorts A, B and C. This specimen was peripheral blood mononuclear cells (PBMCs), taken before the second cycle of nivolumab. The receptors shown here come from a human donor with classical Hodgkin lymphoma.

V usage is TRBV19 and J usage is TRBJ2-7; tentatively, D is TRBD1 (6 bases). The CDR3 length is 18 residues. Trimming shortened V by 5 bases and J by 4 bases, and 27 bases separated the two germline ends. The V gene's germline CDR1 is LNHDA and CDR2 SQIVND (reference sequence). Written as DNA, the CDR3 is TGTGCCAGTAGTTTGAGAGTCGTGGGCCAGGGGCTCGTGTACGAGCAGTACTTC. Translating it yields CASSLRVVGQGLVYEQYF.

V gene TRBV4-2 combines with J gene TRBJ1-4; D gene unclear. The germline V gene has CDR1 LGHNA and CDR2 YNFKEQ. The length of the CDR3 is 14 residues. Trimming pared 8 bases from V and 7 bases from J, leaving 17 bases between. The CDR3 spells CASGQPPALEKLFF. For the CDR3, the DNA is TGTGCCAGCGGGCAGCCCCCCGCGCTTGAAAAACTGTTTTTT.

This chain uses TRBV7-9 with TRBJ2-4, with D possibly being TRBD1 (5 bases). Trimming pared 5 bases from V and 8 bases from J, leaving 10 bases between. This CDR3 is built from 12 residues. Germline V CDR1 and CDR2: SEHNR, FQNEAQ (reference sequence). The CDR3 protein is CASSALGDIQYF. The CDR3 coding sequence is TGTGCCAGCAGCGCCCTAGGGGACATTCAGTACTTC.

DNA for the CDR3: TGTGCCAGCAGCTTGGTGGGAGCGAACACCGGGGAGCTGTTTTTT. This encodes CASSLVGANTGELFF. J is TRBJ2-2 and V is TRBV7-9, with D possibly TRBD2 on 5 matching bases. CDR3 length: 15 amino acids. Germline V gene data show CDR1 as SEHNR and CDR2 as FQNEAQ (reference sequence). V shed 3 bases and J shed 0 bases, with 8 bases lying between them. Based on the CDR3 plus reference TRBV7-9 and TRBJ2-2, the full variable domain is DTGVSQNPRHKITKRGQNVTFRCDPISEHNRLYWYRQTLGQGPEFLTYFQNEAQLEKSRLLSDRFSAERPKGSFSTLEIQRTEQGDSAMYLCASSLVGANTGELFFGEGSRLTVL.

The chain links TRBV10-2 to TRBJ2-3; D is perhaps TRBD1 (5 bases). Germline V gives CDR1 WSHSY, CDR2 SAAADI. The CDR3 consists of 20 residues. V was cut by 3 bases and J by 0 bases, with 25 bases left in between. Written as DNA, the CDR3 is TGCGCCAGCAGTGAAACAACTTTGGTGGCAGGGTTTTTGAGCACAGATACGCAGTATTTT. Translated, it gives CASSETTLVAGFLSTDTQYF.

The chain is built from TRBV18 and TRBJ2-7, with a tentative D call TRBD2 (5 bases). The CDR3 sequence is 14 residues long. In germline, CDR1 is KGHSH, CDR2 LQKENI. V was clipped by 1 base and J by 3 bases, with 10 bases between them. Here the CDR3 DNA reads TGTGCCAGCTCACCACTTCCGGGATACTACGAGCAGTACTTC. Its protein product is CASSPLPGYYEQYF.

This clone was counted a single time. The chain uses TRBV25-1 and TRBJ2-3; TRBD2 might be the D (6 bases). Germline lookup yields CDR1 MGHDK and CDR2 SYGVNS. Trimming cost V 6 bases and J 2 bases, with 9 bases left between them. The CDR3 runs 13 residues. DNA for the CDR3: TGTGCCAGCAGAAGGACTACCACAGATACGCAGTATTTT. The encoded protein is CASRRTTTDTQYF.

The J gene is TRBJ2-2, the V gene TRBV2; 9 positions agree with TRBD2. The germline CDR1 and CDR2 sequences are SNHLY and FYNNEI. CDR3 size: 13 residues. Trimming removed 7 bases from V and 8 bases from J; junction bases left unmatched: 5. The CDR3 bases are TGTGCCAGCAAGGCTAGCGGGACGGGGGAGCTGTTTTTT. It translates to CASKASGTGELFF.

CDR3 nucleotide sequence: TGTGCCTGGATGGCCGGGCAGGGGATAGCCAAAAACATTCAGTACTTC. Translation gives CAWMAGQGIAKNIQYF. The chain recombines TRBV30 with TRBJ2-4; tentatively, D is TRBD1 (6 bases). Germline values: CDR1 GTSNPN, CDR2 SVGIG (reference sequence). CDR3 length: 16 residues. Between the trimmed V and J ends, which lost 4 bases and 0 bases, there was a span of 16 bases.

The sample holds one count of this clone. The chain links TRBV30 to TRBJ2-7, with TRBD1 identical over 8 bases. CDR1 GTSNPN and CDR2 SVGIG come from the germline V gene (reference sequence). The CDR3 has 12 residues. V shed 5 bases, J shed 4 bases, and the junction held 4 bases outside the gene matches. The CDR3 loop is CAWGQGEYEQYF. The CDR3 DNA sequence: TGTGCCTGGGGACAGGGAGAATACGAGCAGTACTTC. Looking up the rest from reference TRBV30 and TRBJ2-7 gives the full variable domain: SQTIHQWPATLVQPVGSPLSLECTVEGTSNPNLYWYRQAAGRGLQLLFYSVGIGQISSEVPQNLSASRPQDRQFILSSKKLLLSDSGFYLCAWGQGEYEQYFGPGTRLTVT.

The chain uses TRBV5-1 and TRBJ1-1, with 7 bases identical to TRBD1. Germline V gene lookup returns CDR1 SGHRS and CDR2 YFSETQ. The ends lost 4 bases at V and 1 base at J; junction bases unmatched: 4. CDR3 length: 14 amino acids. CDR3 protein: CASSIGTANTEAFF. The CDR3 bases are TGCGCCAGCAGCATCGGGACAGCGAACACTGAAGCTTTCTTT.

This chain joins TRBV6-5 and TRBJ2-1; perhaps TRBD2 as D (6 bases). CDR3 length: 16 residues. The ends were cut back, 4 bases at V and 6 bases at J, with 19 bases in the middle. Germline loops: CDR1 MNHEY, CDR2 SVGAGI. CDR3 sequence: CASSSRGGKGLNEQFF. The CDR3 bases are TGTGCCAGCAGTTCTCGGGGCGGTAAGGGACTCAATGAGCAGTTCTTC.

The V call is TRBV7-6, the J call TRBJ2-7; no definite D call. The CDR3 loop spans 13 amino acids. From germline, CDR1 is SGHVS and CDR2 FNYEAQ. Trimming left V 1 base short and J 0 bases short, with 4 bases between. In DNA form, the CDR3 reads TGTGCCAGCAGCTTAGTCCTCTCCTACGAGCAGTACTTC. It translates to CASSLVLSYEQYF.

The chain employs TRBV25-1 and TRBJ1-1; D remains unclear. The CDR3 is 13 residues long. V lost 7 bases and J 0 bases, leaving 9 bases between the germline ends. In germline, CDR1 is MGHDK, CDR2 SYGVNS. CDR3 amino acids: CASTSTLNTEAFF. The CDR3 DNA is TGTGCCAGCACCTCGACCTTGAACACTGAAGCTTTCTTT.

The V call is TRBV7-6, the J call TRBJ1-2; D perhaps matches TRBD1 (6 bases). The ends were cut back, 2 bases at V and 7 bases at J, with 11 bases in the middle. The CDR3 consists of 13 residues. Germline loops: CDR1 SGHVS, CDR2 FNYEAQ. This CDR3 is CASSLLTGSGYTF. The DNA for the CDR3 is TGTGCCAGCAGCTTACTTACAGGGAGTGGCTACACCTTC.

This clone showed up just a few times. The V gene is TRBV7-9, the J gene TRBJ1-4; 8 bases agree with TRBD1. Per germline, CDR1 SEHNR and CDR2 FQNEAQ (reference sequence). CDR3 length equals 15 residues. V lost 0 bases to trimming and J lost 4 bases; unmatched junction nucleotides: 1. As DNA, the CDR3 is TGTGCCAGCAGCTTAGCTGGACAGGGTAATGAAAAACTGTTTTTT. This codes for CASSLAGQGNEKLFF.

This clone has more than one count but fewer than ten. This chain joins TRBV30 and TRBJ1-2; D remains ambiguous. The CDR3 has 14 amino acids. Germline V gives CDR1 GTSNPN, CDR2 SVGIG (reference sequence). V was pared by 2 bases and J by 0 bases, with 10 bases between. The CDR3 loop reads CAWSIFPSNYGYTF. CDR3 sequence (DNA): TGTGCCTGGAGTATCTTCCCGTCTAACTATGGCTACACCTTC. The variable domain in full, with the rest retrieved from reference TRBV30 and TRBJ1-2, is SQTIHQWPATLVQPVGSPLSLECTVEGTSNPNLYWYRQAAGRGLQLLFYSVGIGQISSEVPQNLSASRPQDRQFILSSKKLLLSDSGFYLCAWSIFPSNYGYTFGSGTRLTVV.

This chain links TRBV18 with TRBJ1-1, with unresolved D. The CDR3 consists of 13 residues. V was cut by 5 bases and J by 0 bases, with 7 bases left in between. The germline CDR1 and CDR2 sequences are KGHSH and LQKENI. Here the CDR3 reads CASSFSVNTEAFF. The CDR3 DNA reads TGTGCCAGCTCATTTTCAGTGAACACTGAAGCTTTCTTT.

The V gene is TRBV7-3, the J gene TRBJ2-2, with D possibly being TRBD1 (6 bases). Germline V CDR1 and CDR2: SGHTA, FQGTGA. The CDR3 spans 13 residues. V lost 5 bases and J 7 bases, leaving 11 bases between the germline ends. The chain's CDR3 is CASSTDRRGELFF. The CDR3 coding sequence is TGTGCCAGCAGCACAGACAGGCGCGGGGAGCTGTTTTTT.

This chain joins TRBV7-6 and TRBJ2-5; D is perhaps TRBD2 (5 bases). Trimming cost V 1 base and J 0 bases, with 9 bases left between them. The CDR3 totals 15 residues. CDR1 and CDR2 from the germline V gene are SGHVS and FNYEAQ. CDR3: CASSLGAGNQETQYF. CDR3 nucleotide sequence: TGTGCCAGCAGCTTAGGTGCCGGGAACCAAGAGACCCAGTACTTC.

The chain has TRBV25-1 and TRBJ2-7; D is possibly TRBD2 (5 bases). This CDR3 has 11 amino acids. Germline V lookup: CDR1 MGHDK, CDR2 SYGVNS. CDR3 coding DNA: TGTGCTACCCGGTCGGGATACGAGCAGTACTTC. It encodes CATRSGYEQYF.

The chain has TRBV25-1 and TRBJ1-2, with 7 nucleotides matching TRBD1. Germline V gives CDR1 MGHDK, CDR2 SYGVNS. V lost 8 bases and J lost 8; bases outside the gene matches: 17. The CDR3 has 15 residues. This CDR3 is CASASRATGTDGYTF. CDR3 nucleotides: TGTGCCAGCGCCTCCCGAGCGACAGGGACGGACGGCTACACCTTC.

This sequence joins TRBV19 and TRBJ2-7; D possibly corresponds to TRBD2 (5 bases). The V gene lost 5 bases and the J gene lost 1 base, with 15 bases spanning the gap. The germline gives CDR1 LNHDA, CDR2 SQIVND (reference sequence). The CDR3 is 15 amino acids. CDR3 protein: CASSPQTGESYEQYF. CDR3 sequence (DNA): TGTGCCAGTAGTCCGCAAACCGGGGAATCCTACGAGCAGTACTTC.

The chain links TRBV28 to TRBJ2-1, with D uncertain. V was clipped by 3 bases and J by 15 bases, with 12 bases between them. The CDR3 length is 11 residues. Germline-derived CDR1 and CDR2 are MDHEN and SYDVKM. Here the CDR3 reads CASSFMHRGFF. In DNA, the CDR3 is TGTGCCAGCAGTTTTATGCACAGAGGGTTCTTC.

This chain joins TRBV7-2 and TRBJ2-4; no reliable D call. This CDR3 spans 14 amino acids. CDR1 and CDR2 from the germline V gene are SGHTA and FQGNSA. V lost 2 bases and J 2 bases, leaving 7 bases between the germline ends. The CDR3 loop is CASSLLGSKNIQYF. CDR3 DNA: TGTGCCAGCAGCTTATTGGGATCCAAAAACATTCAGTACTTC.

This clone has only a few counts. J is TRBJ1-2 and V is TRBV2; tentative D call: TRBD1 (6 bases). Trimming cost V 9 bases and J 2 bases, with 10 bases left between them. CDR3 length equals 12 residues. Looked up from germline, CDR1 is SNHLY and CDR2 is FYNNEI. CDR3 amino acids: CARLTGNYGYTF. CDR3 nucleotides: TGTGCCAGACTCACAGGGAACTATGGCTACACCTTC.

Only a few counts were recorded for this clone. This chain uses TRBV11-1 with TRBJ2-3, with D maybe TRBD2 (5 bases). The V gene lost 1 base and the J gene lost 1 base, with 9 bases spanning the gap. CDR1 and CDR2 (germline): SGHAT, FQDESV (reference sequence). The CDR3 contains 15 residues. The CDR3 DNA reads TGTGCCAGCAGCTTAGGAGGGTTACGCACAGATACGCAGTATTTT. Its protein product is CASSLGGLRTDTQYF.

The V and J genes are TRBV6-6 and TRBJ2-7; 7 positions agree with TRBD1. CDR1 and CDR2 from the germline V gene are MNHNY and SVGAGI (reference sequence). With V trimmed by 8 bases and J by 6 bases, 7 bases remained unmatched. This CDR3 region has 12 residues. CDR3 DNA sequence: TGTGCCAGCCGACAGGGATTTGGCGAGCAGTACTTC. Amino acids: CASRQGFGEQYF.